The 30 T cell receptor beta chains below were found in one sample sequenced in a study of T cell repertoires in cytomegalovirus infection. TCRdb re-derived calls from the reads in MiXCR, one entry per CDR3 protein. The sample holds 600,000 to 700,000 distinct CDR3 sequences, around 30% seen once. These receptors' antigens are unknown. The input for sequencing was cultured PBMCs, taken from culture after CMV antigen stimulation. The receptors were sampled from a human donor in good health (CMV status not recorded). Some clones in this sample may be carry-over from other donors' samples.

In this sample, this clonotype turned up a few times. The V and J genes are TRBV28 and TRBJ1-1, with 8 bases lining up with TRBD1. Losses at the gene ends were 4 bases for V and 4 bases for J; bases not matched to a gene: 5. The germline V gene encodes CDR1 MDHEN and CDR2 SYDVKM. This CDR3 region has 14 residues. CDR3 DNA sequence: TGTGCCAGCAGTTCCCGACAGGGGAGCACTGAAGCTTTCTTT. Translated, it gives CASSSRQGSTEAFF.

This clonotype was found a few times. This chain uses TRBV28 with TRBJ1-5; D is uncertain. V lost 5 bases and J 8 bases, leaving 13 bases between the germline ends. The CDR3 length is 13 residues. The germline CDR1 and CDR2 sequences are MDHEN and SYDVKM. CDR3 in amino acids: CASSLGLMEPQHF. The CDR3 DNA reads TGTGCCAGCAGTCTCGGGCTAATGGAGCCCCAGCATTTT.

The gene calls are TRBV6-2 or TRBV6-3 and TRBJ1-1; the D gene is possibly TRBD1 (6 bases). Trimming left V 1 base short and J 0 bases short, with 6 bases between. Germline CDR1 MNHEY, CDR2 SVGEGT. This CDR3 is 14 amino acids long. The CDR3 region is CASSYYRVNTEAFF. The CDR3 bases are TGTGCCAGCAGTTACTACAGGGTGAACACTGAAGCTTTCTTT.

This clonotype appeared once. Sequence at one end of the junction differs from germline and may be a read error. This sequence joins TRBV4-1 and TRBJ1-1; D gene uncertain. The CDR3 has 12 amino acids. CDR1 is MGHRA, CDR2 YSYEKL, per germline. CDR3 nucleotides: TGTGCCAGCAGCTACACCCGGACTGCGGTGTTTTTT. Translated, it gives CASSYTRTAVFF.

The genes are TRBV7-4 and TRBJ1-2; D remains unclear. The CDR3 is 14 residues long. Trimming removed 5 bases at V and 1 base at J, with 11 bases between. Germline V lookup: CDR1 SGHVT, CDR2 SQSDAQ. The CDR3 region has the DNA TGTGCCAGCAGCCCGACCTCAAATAACTATGGCTACACCTTC. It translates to CASSPTSNNYGYTF.

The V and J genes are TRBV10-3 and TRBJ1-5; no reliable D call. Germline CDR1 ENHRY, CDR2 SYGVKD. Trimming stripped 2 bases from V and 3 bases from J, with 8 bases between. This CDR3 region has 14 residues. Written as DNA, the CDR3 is TGTGCCATCAGTGAGCTGGAGAACAATCAGCCCCAGCATTTT. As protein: CAISELENNQPQHF.

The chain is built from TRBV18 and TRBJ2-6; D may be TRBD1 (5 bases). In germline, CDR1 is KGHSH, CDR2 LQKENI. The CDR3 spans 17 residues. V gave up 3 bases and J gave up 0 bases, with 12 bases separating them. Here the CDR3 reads CASSPRQGISGANVLTF. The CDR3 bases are TGTGCCAGCTCACCCCGGCAGGGAATCTCTGGGGCCAACGTCCTGACTTTC.

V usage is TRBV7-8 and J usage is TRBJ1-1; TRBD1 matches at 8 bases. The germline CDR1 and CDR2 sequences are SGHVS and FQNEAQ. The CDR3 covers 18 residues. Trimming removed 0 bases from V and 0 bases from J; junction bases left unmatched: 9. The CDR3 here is CASSLARQGKKMNTEAFF. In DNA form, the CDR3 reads TGTGCCAGCAGCTTAGCCCGACAGGGGAAAAAGATGAACACTGAAGCTTTCTTT.

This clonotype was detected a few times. CDR3 sequence (DNA): TGTGCCAGCAGCGTAGGGACTAGCGGGAGTAGGAATGAGCAGTTCTTC. Translating gives CASSVGTSGSRNEQFF. V is TRBV11-2 and J is TRBJ2-1; TRBD2 agrees at 14 bases. CDR1 and CDR2 (germline): SGHAT, FQNNGV. The CDR3 is 16 residues long. V lost 5 bases and J lost 7; bases outside the gene matches: 7. Together with reference TRBV11-2 and TRBJ2-1, the CDR3 gives the full variable domain: EAGVAQSPRYKIIEKRQSVAFWCNPISGHATLYWYQQILGQGPKLLIQFQNNGVVDDSQLPKDRFSAERLKGVDSTLKIQPAKLEDSAVYLCASSVGTSGSRNEQFFGPGTRLTVL.

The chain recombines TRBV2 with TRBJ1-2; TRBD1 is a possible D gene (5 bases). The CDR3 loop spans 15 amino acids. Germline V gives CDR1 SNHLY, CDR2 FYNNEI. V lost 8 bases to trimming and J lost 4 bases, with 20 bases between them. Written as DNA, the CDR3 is TGTGCCAGCTCAGTCGTGGGGGGACGCGGCTATGGCTACACCTTC. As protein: CASSVVGGRGYGYTF.

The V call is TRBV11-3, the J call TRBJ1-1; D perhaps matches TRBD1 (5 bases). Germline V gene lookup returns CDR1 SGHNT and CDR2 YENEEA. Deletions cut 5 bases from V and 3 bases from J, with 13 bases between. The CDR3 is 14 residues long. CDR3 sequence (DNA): TGTGCCAGCAGCCCACAGGTCGGGGACACTGAAGCTTTCTTT. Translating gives CASSPQVGDTEAFF.

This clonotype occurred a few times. The CDR3 sequence: CSASPGRDTQYF. For the CDR3, the DNA is TGCAGTGCTAGTCCCGGGAGGGATACGCAGTATTTT. J is TRBJ2-3 and V is TRBV20-1; 7 bases fit TRBD2. Trimming cost V 3 bases and J 6 bases; bases outside gene matches: 3. This CDR3 is 12 amino acids long. Germline V gene data show CDR1 as DFQATT and CDR2 as SNEGSKA (reference sequence).

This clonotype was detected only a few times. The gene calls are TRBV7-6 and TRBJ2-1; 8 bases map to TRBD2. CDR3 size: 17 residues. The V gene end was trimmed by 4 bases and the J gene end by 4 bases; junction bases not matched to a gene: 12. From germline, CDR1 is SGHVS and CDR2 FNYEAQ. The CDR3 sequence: CASSSSIAGRGYNEQFF. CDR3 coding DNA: TGTGCCAGCAGCTCCTCAATAGCGGGAAGAGGGTACAATGAGCAGTTCTTC.

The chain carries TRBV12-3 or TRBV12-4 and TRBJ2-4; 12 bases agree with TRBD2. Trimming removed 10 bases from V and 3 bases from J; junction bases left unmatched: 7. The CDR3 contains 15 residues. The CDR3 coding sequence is TGTGCCACCGGACTAGCGGGAACTGGCAAAAACATTCAGTACTTC. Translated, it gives CATGLAGTGKNIQYF.

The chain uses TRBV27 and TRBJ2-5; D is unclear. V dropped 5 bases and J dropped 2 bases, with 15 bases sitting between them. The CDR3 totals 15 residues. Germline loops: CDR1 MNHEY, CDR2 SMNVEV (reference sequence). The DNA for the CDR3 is TGTGCCAGCAGTAGTAGTATTAGTGCACAAGAGACCCAGTACTTC. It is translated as CASSSSISAQETQYF.

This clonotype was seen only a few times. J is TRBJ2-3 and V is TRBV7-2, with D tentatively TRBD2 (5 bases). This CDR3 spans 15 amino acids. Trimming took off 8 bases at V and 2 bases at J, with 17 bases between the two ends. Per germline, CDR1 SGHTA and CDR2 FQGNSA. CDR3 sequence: CASVASGPSTDTQYF. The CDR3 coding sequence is TGTGCCAGCGTGGCAAGCGGACCATCCACAGATACGCAGTATTTT.

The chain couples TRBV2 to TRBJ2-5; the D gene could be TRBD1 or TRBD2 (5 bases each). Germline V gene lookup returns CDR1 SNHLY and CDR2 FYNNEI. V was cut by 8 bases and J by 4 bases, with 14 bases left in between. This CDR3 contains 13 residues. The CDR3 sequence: CASGRRDRETQYF. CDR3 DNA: TGTGCCAGCGGTCGCCGGGACCGAGAGACCCAGTACTTC. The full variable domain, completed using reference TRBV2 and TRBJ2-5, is EPEVTQTPSHQVTQMGQEVILRCVPISNHLYFYWYRQILGQKVEFLVSFYNNEISEKSEIFDDQFSVERPDGSNFTLKIRSTKLEDSAMYFCASGRRDRETQYFGPGTRLLVL.

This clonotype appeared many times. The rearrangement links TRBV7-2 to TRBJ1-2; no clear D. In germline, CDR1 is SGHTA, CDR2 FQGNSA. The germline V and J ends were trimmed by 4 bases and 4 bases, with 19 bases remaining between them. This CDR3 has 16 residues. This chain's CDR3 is CASSYSPGSPSYGYTF. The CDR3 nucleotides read TGTGCCAGCAGCTACTCCCCAGGTTCTCCTTCCTATGGCTACACCTTC.

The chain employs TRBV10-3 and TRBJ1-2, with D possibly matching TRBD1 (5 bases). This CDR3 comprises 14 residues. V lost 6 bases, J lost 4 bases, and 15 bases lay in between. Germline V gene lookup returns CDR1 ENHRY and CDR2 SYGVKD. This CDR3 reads CAIRPTGAVYGYTF. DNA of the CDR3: TGTGCCATCAGACCTACCGGGGCAGTCTATGGCTACACCTTC.

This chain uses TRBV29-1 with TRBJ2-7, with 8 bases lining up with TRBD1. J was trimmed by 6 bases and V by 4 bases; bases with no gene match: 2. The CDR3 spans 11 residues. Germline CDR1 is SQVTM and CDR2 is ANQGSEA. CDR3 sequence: CSVGDRGEQYF. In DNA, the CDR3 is TGCAGCGTTGGCGACAGGGGCGAGCAGTACTTC.

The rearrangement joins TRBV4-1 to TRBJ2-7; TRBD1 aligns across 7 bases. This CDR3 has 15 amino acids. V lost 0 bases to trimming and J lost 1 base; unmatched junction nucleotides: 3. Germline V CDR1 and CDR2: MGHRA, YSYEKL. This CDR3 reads CASSQETGVSYEQYF. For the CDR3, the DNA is TGCGCCAGCAGCCAAGAAACAGGGGTTTCCTACGAGCAGTACTTC.

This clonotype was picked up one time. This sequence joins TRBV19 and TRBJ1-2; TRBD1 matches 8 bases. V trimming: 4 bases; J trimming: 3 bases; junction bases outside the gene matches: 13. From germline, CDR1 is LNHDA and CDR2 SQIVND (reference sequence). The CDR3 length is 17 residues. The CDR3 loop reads CASSSIFQGARDYGYTF. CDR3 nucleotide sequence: TGTGCCAGTAGTAGTATCTTCCAGGGGGCGCGGGACTATGGCTACACCTTC.

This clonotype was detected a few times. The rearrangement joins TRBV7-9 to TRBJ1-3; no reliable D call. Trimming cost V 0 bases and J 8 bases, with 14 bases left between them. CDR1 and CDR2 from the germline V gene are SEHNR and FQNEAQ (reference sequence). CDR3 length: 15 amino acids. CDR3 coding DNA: TGTGCCAGCAGCTTAGCTAGGCCAGCAACGGACACCATATATTTT. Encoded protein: CASSLARPATDTIYF.

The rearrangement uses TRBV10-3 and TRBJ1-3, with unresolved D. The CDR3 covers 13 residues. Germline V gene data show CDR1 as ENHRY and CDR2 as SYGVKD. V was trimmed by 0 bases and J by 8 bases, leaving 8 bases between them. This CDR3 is CAISESVGDTIYF. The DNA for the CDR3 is TGTGCCATCAGTGAGTCCGTGGGAGACACCATATATTTT.

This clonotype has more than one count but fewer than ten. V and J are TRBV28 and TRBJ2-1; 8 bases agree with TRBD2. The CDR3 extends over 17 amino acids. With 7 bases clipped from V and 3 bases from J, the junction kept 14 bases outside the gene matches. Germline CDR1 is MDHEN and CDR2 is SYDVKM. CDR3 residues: CASNLGGASGRYNEQFF. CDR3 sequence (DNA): TGTGCCAGCAATCTCGGGGGGGCTAGCGGGCGCTACAATGAGCAGTTCTTC.

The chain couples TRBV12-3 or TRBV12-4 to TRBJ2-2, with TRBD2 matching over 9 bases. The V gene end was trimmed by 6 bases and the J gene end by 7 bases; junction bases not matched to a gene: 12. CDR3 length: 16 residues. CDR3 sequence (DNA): TGTGCCAGCAGCCTTAGGGCTAGCGGGACGGGCGGGGAGCTGTTTTTT. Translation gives CASSLRASGTGGELFF.

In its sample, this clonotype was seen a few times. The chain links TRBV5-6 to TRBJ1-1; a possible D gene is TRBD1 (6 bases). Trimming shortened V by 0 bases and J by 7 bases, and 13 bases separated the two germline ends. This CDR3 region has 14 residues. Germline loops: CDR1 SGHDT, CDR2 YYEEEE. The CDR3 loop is CASSLGPRGDEAFF. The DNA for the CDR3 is TGTGCCAGCAGCTTGGGACCCAGGGGAGATGAAGCTTTCTTT.

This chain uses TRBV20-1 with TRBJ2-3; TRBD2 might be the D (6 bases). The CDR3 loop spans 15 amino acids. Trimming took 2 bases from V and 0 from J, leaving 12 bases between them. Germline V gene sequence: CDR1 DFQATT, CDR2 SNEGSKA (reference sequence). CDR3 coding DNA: TGCAGTGCTAGAAATCCGGCGGGGAGCACAGATACGCAGTATTTT. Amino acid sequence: CSARNPAGSTDTQYF.

The DNA for the CDR3 is TGCAGTGCTAGTCCCGGCACAGATACGCAGTATTTT. This codes for CSASPGTDTQYF. The gene calls are TRBV20-1 and TRBJ2-3; D remains unclear. This CDR3 contains 12 residues. In germline, CDR1 is DFQATT, CDR2 SNEGSKA (reference sequence). Trimming took 3 bases from V and 1 from J, leaving 5 bases between them.

This chain's CDR3 is CASSYYGRPATQYF. The CDR3 DNA reads as TGTGCCAGCAGTTACTACGGGAGGCCCGCCACCCAGTACTTC. The chain is built from TRBV27 and TRBJ2-5, with 7 positions matching TRBD2. Trimming took 4 bases from V and 8 from J; bases not matched to a gene: 10. The CDR3 is 14 amino acids. Germline CDR1 reads MNHEY; CDR2 reads SMNVEV (reference sequence).